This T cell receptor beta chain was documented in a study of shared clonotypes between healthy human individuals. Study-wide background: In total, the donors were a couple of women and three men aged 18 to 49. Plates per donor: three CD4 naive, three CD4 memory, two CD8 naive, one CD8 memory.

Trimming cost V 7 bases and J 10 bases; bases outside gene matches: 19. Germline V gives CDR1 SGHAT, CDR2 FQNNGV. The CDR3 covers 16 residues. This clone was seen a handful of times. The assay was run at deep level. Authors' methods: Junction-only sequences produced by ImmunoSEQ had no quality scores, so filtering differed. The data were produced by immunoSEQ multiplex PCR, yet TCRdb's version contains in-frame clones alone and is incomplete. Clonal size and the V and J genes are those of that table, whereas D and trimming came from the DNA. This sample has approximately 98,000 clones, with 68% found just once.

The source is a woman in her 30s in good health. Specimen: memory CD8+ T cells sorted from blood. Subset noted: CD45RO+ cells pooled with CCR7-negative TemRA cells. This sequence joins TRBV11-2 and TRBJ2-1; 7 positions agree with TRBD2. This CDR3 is CASTYHSGTTQWEQFF. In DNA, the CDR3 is TGTGCCAGCACCTACCACTCCGGGACTACCCAATGGGAGCAGTTCTTC.